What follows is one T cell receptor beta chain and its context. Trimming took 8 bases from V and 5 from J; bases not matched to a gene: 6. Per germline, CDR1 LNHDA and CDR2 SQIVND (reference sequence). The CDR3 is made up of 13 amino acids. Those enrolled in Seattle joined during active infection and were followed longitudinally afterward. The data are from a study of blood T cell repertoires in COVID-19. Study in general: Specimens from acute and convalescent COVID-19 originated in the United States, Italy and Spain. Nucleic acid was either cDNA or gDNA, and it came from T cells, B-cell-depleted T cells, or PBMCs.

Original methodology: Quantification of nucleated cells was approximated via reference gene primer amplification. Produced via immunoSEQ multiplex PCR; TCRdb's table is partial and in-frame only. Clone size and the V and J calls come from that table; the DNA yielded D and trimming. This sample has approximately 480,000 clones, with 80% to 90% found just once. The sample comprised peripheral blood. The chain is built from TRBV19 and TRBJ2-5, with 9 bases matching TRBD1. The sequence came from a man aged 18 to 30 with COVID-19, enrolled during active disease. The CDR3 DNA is TGTGCCAGTCGGGACAGGGCGACTGAGACCCAGTACTTC. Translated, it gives CASRDRATETQYF.